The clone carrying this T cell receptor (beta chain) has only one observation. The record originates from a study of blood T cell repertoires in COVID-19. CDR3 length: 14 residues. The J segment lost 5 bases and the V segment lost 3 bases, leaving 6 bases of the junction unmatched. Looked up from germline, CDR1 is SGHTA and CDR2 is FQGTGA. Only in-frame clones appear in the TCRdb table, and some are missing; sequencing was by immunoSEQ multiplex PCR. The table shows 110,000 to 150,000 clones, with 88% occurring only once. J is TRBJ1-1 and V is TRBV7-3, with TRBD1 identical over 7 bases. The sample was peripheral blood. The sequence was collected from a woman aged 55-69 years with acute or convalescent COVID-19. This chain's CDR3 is CASSFTGAGTEAFF. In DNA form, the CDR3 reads TGTGCCAGCAGCTTTACAGGGGCTGGGACTGAAGCTTTCTTT.